The clone carrying this T cell receptor (beta chain) was detected a few times. Antigen unknown. The study used a library that attached unique molecular identifiers to individual cDNA molecules. TCRdb re-called the 5' RACE reads through MiXCR, storing one row per CDR3 protein. The sample gives about 81,000 distinct CDR3 sequences, 6% to 8.5% of which show up once; about 2.1% is in the top ten. Unfractionated whole blood yielded the extracted total RNA. This CDR3 contains 13 residues. Trimming took off 4 bases at V and 3 bases at J, with 12 bases between the two ends. CDR1 and CDR2 from the germline V gene are SQVTM and ANQGSEA. This sample was taken from a study of human T cells and chemical hapten exposure. Study-wide background: Mainly, slight library volume differences in the pool made TCR yields vary.

General study results and limits: Sensitizing with DPC caused no change in TCRs above 1 in 1000 frequency.

The chain uses TRBV29-1 and TRBJ1-2, with unresolved D. This receptor was identified in a male donor in good health. The CDR3 sequence is CSVGGEEDYGYTF. The CDR3 nucleotides are TGCAGCGTTGGGGGAGAAGAGGACTATGGCTACACCTTC.